The rows below give T cell receptor beta chains drawn from one sample of a study of blood T cell repertoires in COVID-19. Using immunoSEQ multiplex PCR, the repertoire was profiled, and TCRdb retains in-frame clones only, with some absent. Of about 120,000 clones listed, 60% to 80% are singletons. Source material: peripheral blood. The receptors were gathered from a human donor in a cohort sampled during active COVID-19. CDR3s include the opening cysteine and the closing phenylalanine or tryptophan. D genes are given only for firm matches. Expanded clones get a size class; other rows say once, few or many, or leave the size out.

TRBV10-3	.	TRBJ2-7	TRBD1	CAISDPGQGLSYEQYF	TGTGCCATCAGTGACCCGGGACAGGGGCTTTCCTACGAGCAGTACTTC
TRBV20-1	.	TRBJ2-7	.	CSASSDYYEQYF	TGCAGTGCTAGTTCTGACTACTACGAGCAGTACTTC
TRBV10-1	.	TRBJ2-7	TRBD1	CASSATPGQGAREQYF	TGCGCCAGCAGTGCTACCCCGGGACAGGGGGCGAGGGAGCAGTACTTC
TRBV4-2	.	TRBJ2-7	.	CASSQGDPTSNDHEQYF	TGTGCCAGCAGCCAAGGTGACCCCACTAGCAACGACCACGAGCAGTACTTC
TRBV2	.	TRBJ2-5	TRBD2	CASSPGLADGGETQYF	TGTGCCAGCAGCCCGGGACTAGCGGACGGTGGGGAGACCCAGTACTTC
TRBV7-2	.	TRBJ2-7	.	CASSLVEGAYEQYF	TGTGCCAGCAGCTTAGTCGAGGGAGCCTACGAGCAGTACTTC
TRBV30	.	TRBJ1-1	.	CALRQLNTEAFF	TGTGCCTTACGACAACTGAACACTGAAGCTTTCTTT
TRBV12-5	.	TRBJ2-2	.	CASGTTNTGELFF	TGTGCTAGTGGCACTACCAACACCGGGGAGCTGTTTTTT
TRBV5-5	once	TRBJ2-7	TRBD1	CASSLARDRASYEQYF	TGTGCCAGCAGCCTGGCAAGGGACAGGGCTAGCTACGAGCAGTACTTC
TRBV7-8	.	TRBJ2-2	.	CASSLWAATNTGELFF	TGTGCCAGCAGCTTATGGGCAGCCACGAACACCGGGGAGCTGTTTTTT
TRBV28	.	TRBJ2-2	TRBD2	CASSLLAGPNTGELFF	TGTGCCAGCAGTTTGTTAGCGGGACCTAACACCGGGGAGCTGTTTTTT
TRBV6-6	.	TRBJ2-5	.	CASRLPGRETQYF	TGTGCCAGCAGACTTCCAGGGCGGGAGACCCAGTACTTC
TRBV29-1	.	TRBJ2-7	.	CSVENVQGLGEQYF	TGCAGCGTTGAAAATGTCCAGGGATTAGGCGAGCAGTACTTC
TRBV11-3	.	TRBJ1-1	.	CASSRRTVGIAEAFF	TGTGCCAGCAGCCGACGGACAGTCGGTATCGCTGAAGCTTTCTTT
TRBV10-2	.	TRBJ1-1	TRBD1	CASREDRAYTEAFF	TGCGCCAGCAGGGAGGACAGGGCGTACACTGAAGCTTTCTTT
TRBV30	.	TRBJ2-7	.	CAWSVNQYEQYF	TGTGCCTGGAGTGTGAATCAGTACGAGCAGTACTTC
TRBV7-9	.	TRBJ2-7	.	CASSFFLQLGGRLEQYF	TGTGCCAGCAGCTTTTTTCTTCAACTAGGAGGCCGCCTCGAGCAGTACTTC
TRBV11-2	.	TRBJ2-7	.	CASSPGAYSSYEQYF	TGTGCCAGCAGCCCAGGGGCTTACAGCTCCTACGAGCAGTACTTC